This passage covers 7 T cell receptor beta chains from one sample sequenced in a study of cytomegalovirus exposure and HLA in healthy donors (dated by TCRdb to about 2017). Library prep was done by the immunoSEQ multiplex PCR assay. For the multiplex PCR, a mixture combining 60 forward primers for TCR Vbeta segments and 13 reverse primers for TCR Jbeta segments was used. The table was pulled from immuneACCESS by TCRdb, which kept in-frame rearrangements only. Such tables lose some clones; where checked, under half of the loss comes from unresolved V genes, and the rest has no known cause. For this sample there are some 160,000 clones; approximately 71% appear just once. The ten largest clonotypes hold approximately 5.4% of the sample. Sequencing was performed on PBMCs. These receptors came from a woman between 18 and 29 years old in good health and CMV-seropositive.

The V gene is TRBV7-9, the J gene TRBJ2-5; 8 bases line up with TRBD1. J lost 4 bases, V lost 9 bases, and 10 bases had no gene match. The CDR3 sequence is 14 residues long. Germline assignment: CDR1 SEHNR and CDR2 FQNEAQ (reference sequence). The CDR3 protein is CASWDDRGGETQYF. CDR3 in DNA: TGTGCCAGTTGGGACGACAGGGGTGGAGAGACCCAGTACTTC.

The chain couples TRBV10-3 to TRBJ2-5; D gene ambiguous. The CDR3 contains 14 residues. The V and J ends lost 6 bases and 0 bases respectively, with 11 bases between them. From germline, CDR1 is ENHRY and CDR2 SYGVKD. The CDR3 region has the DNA TGTGCCATCAGCGACTCCCCATACCAAGAGACCCAGTACTTC. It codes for CAISDSPYQETQYF.

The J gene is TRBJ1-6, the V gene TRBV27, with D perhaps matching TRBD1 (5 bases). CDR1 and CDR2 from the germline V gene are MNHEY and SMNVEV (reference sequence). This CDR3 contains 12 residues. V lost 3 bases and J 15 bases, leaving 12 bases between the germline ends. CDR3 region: CASSFLGQGLHF. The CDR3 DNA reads TGTGCCAGCAGTTTCCTAGGCCAGGGCCTCCACTTT.

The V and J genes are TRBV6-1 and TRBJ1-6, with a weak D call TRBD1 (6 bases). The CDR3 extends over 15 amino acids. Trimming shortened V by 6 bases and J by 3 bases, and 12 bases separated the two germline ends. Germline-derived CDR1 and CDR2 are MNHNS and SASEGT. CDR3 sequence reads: CASSRYRDYNSPLHF. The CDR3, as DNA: TGTGCCAGCAGCCGATACAGGGACTATAATTCACCCCTCCACTTT.

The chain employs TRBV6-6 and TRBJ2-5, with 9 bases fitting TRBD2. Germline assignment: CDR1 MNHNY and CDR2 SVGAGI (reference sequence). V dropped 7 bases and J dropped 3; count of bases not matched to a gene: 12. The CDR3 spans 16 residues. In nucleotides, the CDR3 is TGTGCCAGCAAATCGGCGGGGGGGAGAGTAGAAGAGACCCAGTACTTC. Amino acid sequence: CASKSAGGRVEETQYF.

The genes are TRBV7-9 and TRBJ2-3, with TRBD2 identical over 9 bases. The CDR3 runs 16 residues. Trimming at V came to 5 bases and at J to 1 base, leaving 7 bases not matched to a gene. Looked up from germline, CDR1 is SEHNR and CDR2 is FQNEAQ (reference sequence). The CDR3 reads CASSGAIAGGTDTQYF. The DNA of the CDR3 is TGTGCCAGCAGCGGGGCGATAGCGGGGGGCACAGATACGCAGTATTTT.

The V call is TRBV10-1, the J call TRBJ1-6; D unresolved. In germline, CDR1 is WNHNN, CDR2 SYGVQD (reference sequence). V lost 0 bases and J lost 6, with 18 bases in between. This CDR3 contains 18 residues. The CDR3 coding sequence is TGCGCCAGCAGTGAGTCTGGGAGGGCCATTTGGGGTAATTCACCCCTCCACTTT. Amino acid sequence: CASSESGRAIWGNSPLHF.